These 12 T cell receptor beta chains share one sample of origin, sequenced in a study of T cell responses to AZD1222 COVID-19 vaccine. This table comes from immunoSEQ multiplex PCR, and its TCRdb copy is limited to in-frame clones, with some not included. The table shows fewer than 35,000 clones, with about nine tenths occurring only once. The source was peripheral blood, collected on day 0 of AZD1222 vaccination. The receptor source for this set is an adult in good health.

This clone was seen just once. The rearrangement uses TRBV15 and TRBJ1-2; D is uncertain. The length of the CDR3 is 14 residues. Germline CDR1 LNHNV, CDR2 YYDKDF (reference sequence). Trimming removed 4 bases at V and 5 bases at J, with 14 bases between. CDR3 in amino acids: CATSKEGADYGYTF. The DNA of the CDR3 is TGTGCCACCAGCAAGGAAGGAGCAGATTATGGCTACACCTTC. Variable domain in full (rest from reference TRBV15 and TRBJ1-2): DAMVIQNPRYQVTQFGKPVTLSCSQTLNHNVMYWYQQKSSQAPKLLFHYYDKDFNNEADTPDNFQSRRPNTSFCFLDIRSPGLGDTAMYLCATSKEGADYGYTFGSGTRLTVV.

In its sample, this clone was seen once. The J gene is TRBJ1-1, the V gene TRBV6-5; no clear D. The ends were cut back, 7 bases at V and 0 bases at J, with 9 bases in the middle. Germline V gene data show CDR1 as MNHEY and CDR2 as SVGAGI. The CDR3 spans 13 residues. The DNA for the CDR3 is TGTGCCAGCACAGGATCCATGAACACTGAAGCTTTCTTT. Protein product: CASTGSMNTEAFF.

The CDR3 sequence: CASSPDQSSYNEQFF. DNA for the CDR3: TGTGCCAGCTCACCCGACCAGAGCTCCTACAATGAGCAGTTCTTC. The chain is built from TRBV18 and TRBJ2-1, with D hard to call. V lost 3 bases to trimming and J lost 0 bases, with 9 bases between them. Germline values: CDR1 KGHSH, CDR2 LQKENI. This CDR3 region has 15 residues.

This chain links TRBV19 with TRBJ1-1; 10 nucleotides align to TRBD1. The length of the CDR3 is 14 residues. Germline CDR1 LNHDA, CDR2 SQIVND (reference sequence). J was trimmed by 1 base and V by 6 bases; bases with no gene match: 2. The CDR3 nucleotides read TGTGCCAGTAGGTGGACAGGGGGGAACACTGAAGCTTTCTTT. It translates to CASRWTGGNTEAFF.

This CDR3 reads CAWNKDRVNTEAFF. The CDR3 region has the DNA TGTGCCTGGAACAAGGACAGAGTGAACACTGAAGCTTTCTTT. The chain combines TRBV30 with TRBJ1-1, with a tentative D call TRBD1 (6 bases). This CDR3 has 14 residues. Germline V gives CDR1 GTSNPN, CDR2 SVGIG (reference sequence). Trimming stripped 4 bases from V and 0 bases from J, with 12 bases between.

This rearrangement joins TRBV2 to TRBJ2-3; 16 bases are shared with TRBD2. CDR3 size: 15 residues. The J segment lost 7 bases and the V segment lost 6 bases, leaving 4 bases of the junction unmatched. Looked up from germline, CDR1 is SNHLY and CDR2 is FYNNEI. Here the CDR3 reads CASRQGLAGGNTQYF. In DNA form, the CDR3 reads TGTGCCAGCAGACAGGGACTAGCGGGGGGGAATACGCAGTATTTT.

The rearrangement uses TRBV7-2 and TRBJ2-7; D gene unclear. Germline CDR1 SGHTA, CDR2 FQGNSA. The CDR3 extends over 11 amino acids. V shed 5 bases and J shed 4 bases, with 6 bases lying between them. The CDR3 region has the DNA TGTGCCAGCAGCCCCCAATACGAGCAGTACTTC. Protein product: CASSPQYEQYF. The full variable domain, rest sourced from reference TRBV7-2 and TRBJ2-7, is GAGVSQSPSNKVTEKGKDVELRCDPISGHTALYWYRQSLGQGLEFLIYFQGNSAPDKSGLPSDRFSAERTGGSVSTLTIQRTQQEDSAVYLCASSPQYEQYFGPGTRLTVT.

The chain carries TRBV20-1 and TRBJ2-7, with D uncertain. Trimming cost V 3 bases and J 1 base, with 10 bases left between them. Germline V gives CDR1 DFQATT, CDR2 SNEGSKA (reference sequence). CDR3 length equals 13 residues. CDR3 DNA sequence: TGCAGTGCTAGTTCACAGAATTCCTACGAGCAGTACTTC. Encoded protein: CSASSQNSYEQYF.

This clone occurred once. V usage is TRBV2 and J usage is TRBJ1-2, with D perhaps matching TRBD1 (5 bases). Germline V gives CDR1 SNHLY, CDR2 FYNNEI. The CDR3 length is 15 residues. V lost 4 bases and J lost 4, with 16 bases in between. The CDR3 coding sequence is TGTGCCAGCAGTGGCCCTAAGACAGTAGGCTATGGCTACACCTTC. Protein: CASSGPKTVGYGYTF.

The rearrangement links TRBV4-2 to TRBJ2-1; the D gene could be TRBD1 or TRBD2 (6 bases each). Looked up from germline, CDR1 is LGHNA and CDR2 is YNFKEQ. Between the trimmed V and J ends, which lost 0 bases and 5 bases, there was a span of 14 bases. The CDR3 sequence is 16 residues long. The CDR3 region is CASSQESGGYNNEQFF. Here the CDR3 DNA reads TGTGCCAGCAGCCAAGAATCCGGGGGCTATAACAATGAGCAGTTCTTC.

V gene TRBV5-4 combines with J gene TRBJ2-3; the match to TRBD2 covers 11 bases. V trimming: 4 bases; J trimming: 8 bases; junction bases outside the gene matches: 12. CDR1 SGHNT and CDR2 YYREEE come from the germline V gene (reference sequence). CDR3 length equals 16 residues. CDR3 sequence (DNA): TGTGCCAGCAGCCCCCGACTAGCGGGGTCCACGGGTACGCAGTATTTT. This codes for CASSPRLAGSTGTQYF.

The rearrangement joins TRBV2 to TRBJ1-2, with D perhaps matching TRBD1 (6 bases). The CDR3 has 13 amino acids. Between the trimmed V and J ends, which lost 4 bases and 8 bases, there was a span of 14 bases. Germline assignment: CDR1 SNHLY and CDR2 FYNNEI. This CDR3 is CASSGGRSEGYTF. The DNA of the CDR3 is TGTGCCAGCAGTGGGGGGCGGTCGGAGGGCTACACCTTC.